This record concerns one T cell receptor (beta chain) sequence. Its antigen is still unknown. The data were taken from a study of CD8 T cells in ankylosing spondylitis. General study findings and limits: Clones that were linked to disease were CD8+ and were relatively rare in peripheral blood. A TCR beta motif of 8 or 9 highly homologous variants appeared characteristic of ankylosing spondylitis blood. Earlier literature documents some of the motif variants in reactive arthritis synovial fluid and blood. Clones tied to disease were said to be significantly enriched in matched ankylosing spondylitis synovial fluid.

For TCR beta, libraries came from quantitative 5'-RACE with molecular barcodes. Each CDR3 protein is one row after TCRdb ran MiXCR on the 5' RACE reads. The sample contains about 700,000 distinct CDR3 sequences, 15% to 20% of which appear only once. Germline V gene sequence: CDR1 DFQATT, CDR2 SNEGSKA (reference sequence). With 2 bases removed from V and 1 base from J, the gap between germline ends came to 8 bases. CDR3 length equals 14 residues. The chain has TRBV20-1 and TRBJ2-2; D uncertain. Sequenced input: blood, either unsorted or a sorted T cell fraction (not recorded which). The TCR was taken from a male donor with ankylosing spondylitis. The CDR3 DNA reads TGCAGTGCTAGACGTGTGGAGAACACCGGGGAGCTGTTTTTT. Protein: CSARRVENTGELFF.